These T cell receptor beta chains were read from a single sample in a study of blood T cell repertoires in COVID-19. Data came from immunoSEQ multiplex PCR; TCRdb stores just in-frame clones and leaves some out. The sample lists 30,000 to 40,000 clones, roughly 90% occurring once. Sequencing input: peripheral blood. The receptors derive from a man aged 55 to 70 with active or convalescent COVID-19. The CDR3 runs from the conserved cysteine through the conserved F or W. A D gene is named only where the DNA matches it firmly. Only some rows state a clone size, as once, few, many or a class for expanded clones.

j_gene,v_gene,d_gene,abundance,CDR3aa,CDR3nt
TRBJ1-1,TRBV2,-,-,CASSGLMNTEAFF,TGTGCCAGCTCGGGACTAATGAACACTGAAGCTTTCTTT
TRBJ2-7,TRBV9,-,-,CASSARAGSEQYF,TGTGCCAGCAGCGCCCGGGCGGGTTCCGAGCAGTACTTC
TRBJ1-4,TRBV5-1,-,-,CASSLAAATNEKLFF,TGCGCCAGCAGCTTGGCAGCGGCAACTAATGAAAAACTGTTTTTT
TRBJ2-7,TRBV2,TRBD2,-,CASSDPTSGNTYEQYF,TGTGCCAGCAGTGACCCCACTAGCGGCAATACCTACGAGCAGTACTTC
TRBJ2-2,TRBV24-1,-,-,CATSDLRGSANTGELFF,TGTGCCACCAGTGATTTGAGGGGCTCCGCGAACACCGGGGAGCTGTTTTTT
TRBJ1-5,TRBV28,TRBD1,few,CASSSPSATGVGNQPQHF,TGTGCCAGCAGTTCCCCATCCGCGACAGGGGTCGGCAATCAGCCCCAGCATTTT
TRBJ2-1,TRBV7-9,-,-,CASSLNPGNEQFF,TGTGCCAGCAGCTTGAATCCCGGCAATGAGCAGTTCTTC
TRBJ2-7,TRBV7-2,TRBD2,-,CASSLMREGEQYF,TGTGCCAGCAGCTTAATGAGGGAGGGTGAGCAGTACTTC
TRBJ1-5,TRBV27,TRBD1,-,CASSPRQGGNQPQHF,TGTGCCAGCAGTCCAAGACAGGGCGGCAATCAGCCCCAGCATTTT
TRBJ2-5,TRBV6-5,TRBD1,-,CASSQDRNQETQYF,TGTGCCAGCAGCCAGGACAGGAATCAAGAGACCCAGTACTTC
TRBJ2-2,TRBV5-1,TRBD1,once,CASSFGDRSTGELFF,TGCGCCAGCAGCTTCGGGGACAGGAGCACCGGGGAGCTGTTTTTT
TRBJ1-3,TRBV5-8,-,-,CASSLRGGTIYF,TGTGCCAGCAGCCTCCGGGGGGGCACCATATATTTT
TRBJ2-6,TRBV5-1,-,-,CASSLPRVRGANVLTF,TGCGCCAGCAGCTTGCCCAGGGTTAGGGGGGCCAACGTCCTGACTTTC
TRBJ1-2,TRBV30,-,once,CAWDTLPSGGGYGYTF,TGTGCCTGGGACACCCTCCCATCGGGGGGGGGCTATGGCTACACCTTC
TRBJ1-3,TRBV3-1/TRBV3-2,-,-,CASRIQGAGNTIYF,TGTGCCAGCAGAATACAGGGAGCGGGAAACACCATATATTTT
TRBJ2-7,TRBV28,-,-,CASSLTGLKTYEQYF,TGTGCCAGCAGTTTAACGGGACTGAAAACCTACGAGCAGTACTTC
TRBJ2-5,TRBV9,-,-,CASSVGWGRQETQYF,TGTGCCAGCAGCGTAGGATGGGGGCGACAAGAGACCCAGTACTTC
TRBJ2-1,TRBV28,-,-,CASSLSSPGSSYNEQFF,TGTGCCAGCAGTTTGAGTTCACCGGGGAGCTCCTACAATGAGCAGTTCTTC
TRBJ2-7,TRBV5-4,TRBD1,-,CASSPRQGSYEQYF,TGTGCCAGCAGCCCCAGACAGGGGTCCTACGAGCAGTACTTC
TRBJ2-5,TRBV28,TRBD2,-,CASSCWTRLAGGPASQYF,TGTGCCAGCAGTTGTTGGACCAGATTAGCGGGAGGGCCTGCTTCCCAGTACTTC
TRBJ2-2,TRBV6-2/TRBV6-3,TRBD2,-,CASSYSKNWTSGRRSGELFF,TGTGCCAGCAGTTACTCGAAAAACTGGACTAGCGGGAGACGGTCCGGGGAGCTGTTTTTT
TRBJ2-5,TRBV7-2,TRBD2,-,CASVASGRGRLETQYF,TGTGCCAGCGTGGCTAGCGGGAGGGGTCGGCTGGAGACCCAGTACTTC
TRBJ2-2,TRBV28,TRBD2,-,CASSRGGTSGELFF,TGTGCCAGCTCCCGGGGGGGGACATCCGGGGAGCTGTTTTTT
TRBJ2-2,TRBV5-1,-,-,CASSLATGGNTGELFF,TGCGCCAGCAGCTTGGCGACAGGAGGGAACACCGGGGAGCTGTTTTTT
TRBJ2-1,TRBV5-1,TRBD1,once,CASSLRDSYNEQFF,TGCGCCAGCAGCCTTAGGGACAGCTACAATGAGCAGTTCTTC
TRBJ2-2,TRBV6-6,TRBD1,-,CATYTLGQANTGELFF,TGTGCCACCTATACCCTTGGACAGGCGAACACCGGGGAGCTGTTTTTT
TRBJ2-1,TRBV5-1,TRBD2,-,CASSLGTSDSNEQFF,TGCGCCAGCAGCTTGGGGACTAGCGATTCGAATGAGCAGTTCTTC
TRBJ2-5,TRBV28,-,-,CASKQPGISETQYF,TGTGCCAGCAAACAACCAGGGATTTCGGAGACCCAGTACTTC
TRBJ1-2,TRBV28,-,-,CASSLTGTPYGYTF,TGTGCCAGCAGTTTAACGGGAACACCCTATGGCTACACCTTC
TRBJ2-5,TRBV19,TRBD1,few,CASSRTGLETQYF,TGTGCCAGTAGCCGGACAGGGCTGGAGACCCAGTACTTC
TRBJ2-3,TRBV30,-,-,CAWKVQGINTQYF,TGTGCCTGGAAGGTTCAGGGTATCAATACGCAGTATTTT
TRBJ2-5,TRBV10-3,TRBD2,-,CAISETGTSPLQYF,TGTGCCATCAGTGAGACCGGGACTAGCCCTCTGCAGTACTTC
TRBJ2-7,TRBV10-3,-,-,CAISHDKVYEQYF,TGTGCCATCAGTCACGACAAAGTCTACGAGCAGTACTTC
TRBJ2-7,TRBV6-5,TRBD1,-,CATFQGAEQYF,TGTGCCACCTTTCAGGGGGCCGAGCAGTACTTC
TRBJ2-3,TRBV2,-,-,CASRRDSYTDTQYF,TGTGCCAGCAGACGGGACTCTTACACAGATACGCAGTATTTT
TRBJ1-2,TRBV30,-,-,CAWTLALEGGYTF,TGTGCCTGGACGCTCGCCCTGGAGGGTGGCTACACCTTC
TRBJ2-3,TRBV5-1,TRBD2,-,CASLLAGEETDTQYF,TGCGCCAGCCTACTAGCGGGAGAGGAGACAGATACGCAGTATTTT
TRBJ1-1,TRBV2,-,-,CASNFFRGEAFF,TGTGCCAGCAATTTTTTCCGAGGTGAAGCTTTCTTT
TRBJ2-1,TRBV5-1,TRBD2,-,CASSLRRLADNEQFF,TGCGCCAGCAGCTTGAGGCGCCTAGCGGACAATGAGCAGTTCTTC